This T cell receptor (beta chain) was sequenced during a study of T-cell reconstitution after alpha-beta-depleted transplantation in children. General study points: Expanded graft clones numbering several hundred reportedly gave rise to alpha-beta T cells about two months after transplant.

The CDR3 totals 16 residues. Germline trimming cut 3 bases from V and 4 bases from J; bases unmatched to any gene: 8. Germline CDR1 reads MGHRA; CDR2 reads YSYEKL. This clonotype was counted only a few times. Its antigen is unidentified. Unique molecular identifiers were built into the TCRbeta library. One entry per CDR3 protein results from TCRdb running MiXCR on the PCR reads. The sample carries about 460,000 distinct CDR3 sequences, about an eighth recorded once. This specimen was PBMCs, mostly from graft donor cells, taken 180 days after TCRalphabeta/CD19-depleted stem cell transplant. The sequence was collected from a female patient aged 2-10 years who had a stem cell transplant for aplastic anemia, so the T cells may come from the graft donor. The J gene is TRBJ2-1, the V gene TRBV4-1; 8 nucleotides match TRBD2. CDR3 region: CASSQLAGGDYNEQFF. CDR3 DNA: TGCGCCAGCAGCCAGTTGGCGGGAGGAGATTACAATGAGCAGTTCTTC.